A selection of T cell receptor beta chains follows, all from one sample in a study of OX40 agonist ivuxolimab in advanced cancers. Only in-frame clones appear in the TCRdb table, and some are missing; sequencing was by immunoSEQ multiplex PCR. The repertoire includes about 26,000 clones, around 85% of them detected once, and approximately 35% sits in the top ten. Source: CD4+ or CD8+ T cells sorted from blood, taken in a trial of the OX40 agonist ivuxolimab. The receptors shown here come from an adult with an advanced solid tumor such as melanoma, head and neck, liver or kidney cancer. CDR3s include the opening cysteine and the closing phenylalanine or tryptophan. Fields, in order: V gene, J gene, clone size, D gene, CDR3 DNA, CDR3 protein. A D gene is named only where the DNA matches it firmly. A clone size is listed for some rows: how often the clone was seen (once, few, many), or a class if it is expanded.

>TRBV15|TRBJ2-3|.|.
TGTGCCACCAGCAGTGCAGAAGGGTCCCCGTCTCCACACGATACGCAGTATTTT
CATSSAEGSPSPHDTQYF
>TRBV18|TRBJ2-3|.|.
TGTGCCAGCTCACTTGGGGACCTCTCAGATACGCAGTATTTT
CASSLGDLSDTQYF
>TRBV6-1|TRBJ1-6|.|.
TGTGCCAGCAGTGATTATTGGAGCTCCTATAATTCACCCCTCCACTTT
CASSDYWSSYNSPLHF
>TRBV7-7|TRBJ2-5|few|.
TGTGCTAGCAGCCTTGGGGGTTTAGAGACCCAGTACTTC
CASSLGGLETQYF
>TRBV27|TRBJ1-1|.|.
TGTGCCAGCAGTCTTTGGACCGGGACTGAAGCTTTCTTT
CASSLWTGTEAFF
>TRBV19|TRBJ1-5|.|TRBD1
TGTGCCAGTAGTACCTGGACAGGGGATCGAGGCAATCAGCCCCAGCATTTT
CASSTWTGDRGNQPQHF
>TRBV10-2|TRBJ2-7|.|.
TGCGCCAGTGGGAACAGTGACGAGCAGTACTTC
CASGNSDEQYF
>TRBV5-4|TRBJ1-5|once|.
TGTGCCAGCAGCTTGGAGGCAGGGCAGCCCCAGCATTTT
CASSLEAGQPQHF
>TRBV4-2|TRBJ1-2|.|TRBD1
TGTGCCAGCAGCCAATTTAGGGGGACAGGAGCTAACTATGGCTACACCTTC
CASSQFRGTGANYGYTF
>TRBV7-9|TRBJ2-1|.|.
TGTGCCAGCAGCTTAGTTCAGGACAATGAGCAGTTCTTC
CASSLVQDNEQFF
>TRBV30|TRBJ1-1|once|.
TGTGCCTGCTCAGGGTACACTGAAGCTTTCTTT
CACSGYTEAFF
>TRBV5-1|TRBJ2-3|.|TRBD2
TGCGCCAGCAGCGAGACTAGCGGGAGGACAGATACGCAGTATTTT
CASSETSGRTDTQYF
>TRBV4-1|TRBJ2-7|.|.
TGCGCCAGCAGCCAGGGGGATGCTCTTTCCGAGCAGTACTTC
CASSQGDALSEQYF
>TRBV7-9|TRBJ1-4|once|.
TGTGCCAGCAGCGCCACTAATGAAAAGCTGTTTTTT
CASSATNEKLFF
>TRBV2|TRBJ2-7|.|.
TGTGCCAGCAGTGCCAGGACTAAGATCTACGAGCAGTACTTC
CASSARTKIYEQYF
>TRBV10-3|TRBJ2-1|.|.
TGTGCCATCAGTGAGTCGAGGAATGAGCAGTTCTTC
CAISESRNEQFF
>TRBV4-1|TRBJ2-3|.|.
TGCGCCAGCAGCTCACTACCCCACACAGATACGCAGTATTTT
CASSSLPHTDTQYF
>TRBV18|TRBJ2-1|.|TRBD2
TGTGCCAGCTCACCGGGACTAGCATTCTTGGAGCAGTTCTTC
CASSPGLAFLEQFF
>TRBV9|TRBJ2-7|.|TRBD2
TGTGCCAGCAGCATTAGCGGGGATAGCTCCTACGAGCAGTACTTC
CASSISGDSSYEQYF
>TRBV7-9|TRBJ2-7|.|.
TGTGCCAGCAGCCTATCGAATGCGGCAGGGGCGAGCCGCGAGCAGTACTTC
CASSLSNAAGASREQYF
>TRBV7-1|TRBJ1-2|.|.
TGTGCCAGCAGCTTGGGGTTGGGGACTGGGCTCGATGGCTACACCTTC
CASSLGLGTGLDGYTF
>TRBV27|TRBJ2-6|.|.
TGTGCCAGCAGTTGGATCTCTGGGGCCAACGTCCTGACTTTC
CASSWISGANVLTF